This TCR beta chain was captured by sequencing in a study of OX40 agonist ivuxolimab in advanced cancers. This clone came up once. Generated by immunoSEQ multiplex PCR, the TCRdb table keeps only in-frame clones and is missing some. The table has about 93,000 clones, nearly 90% seen once. The germline V gene has CDR1 ENHRY and CDR2 SYGVKD. V gave up 6 bases and J gave up 10 bases; unmatched junction bases: 8. The CDR3 covers 13 residues. The TCR was taken from an adult with an advanced solid tumor such as melanoma, head and neck, liver or kidney cancer. The gene calls are TRBV10-3 and TRBJ2-1; TRBD1 matches at 8 bases. Here the sequenced sample was CD4+ or CD8+ T cells sorted from blood, taken in a trial of the OX40 agonist ivuxolimab. The CDR3 DNA reads TGTGCCATCAGCGGACAGGGCATGGGCGAGCAGTTCTTC. Its protein is CAISGQGMGEQFF.